Described below is a single T cell receptor beta chain sequence and its context. The target antigen is unknown. The sample comes from a study of T cell responses to AZD1222 COVID-19 vaccine. Study findings and constraints: Along spike, vaccine-associated CD4 TCRs were found throughout, with dominance at 160-218 and 743-854. After two AZD1222 doses, spike-specific TCR breadth and depth rose versus day 0.

The repertoire was sequenced with immunoSEQ multiplex PCR; TCRdb's copy has only in-frame clones and lacks some. Among some 280,000 clones listed, approximately 94% were seen once. Sequenced here: peripheral blood, sampled 28 days after the second AZD1222 dose. This sequence was found in an adult who received the AZD1222 COVID-19 vaccine.

Here the CDR3 DNA reads TGTGCCAGTAGTATGGGACAGGGGGGCTACGAGCAGTACTTC. It yields the protein CASSMGQGGYEQYF. V and J are TRBV19 and TRBJ2-7; 11 bases match TRBD1. CDR1 LNHDA and CDR2 SQIVND come from the germline V gene (reference sequence). V lost 3 bases, J lost 3 bases, and 1 base stayed unmatched. CDR3 length: 14 amino acids.